Below are 28 T cell receptor beta chains sequenced from a single sample in a study of cytomegalovirus exposure and HLA in healthy donors. Both 60 Vbeta primers and 13 Jbeta primers went into the PCR. Clones were sequenced by immunoSEQ multiplex PCR, and TCRdb holds only the in-frame ones, with some missing. In total, the table holds under 65,000 clones. The material sequenced was PBMCs. All receptors derive from a woman in her thirties or forties in good health and CMV-seronegative.

The chain uses TRBV6-5 and TRBJ1-3; possible D gene TRBD1, 6 bases. This CDR3 has 14 amino acids. V was trimmed by 7 bases and J by 0 bases, leaving 10 bases between them. Germline CDR1 is MNHEY and CDR2 is SVGAGI. The CDR3 bases are TGTGCCAGCACTCGGGACAACTCTGGAAACACCATATATTTT. It is translated as CASTRDNSGNTIYF.

V usage is TRBV2 and J usage is TRBJ1-6; TRBD1 matches 9 bases. The J segment lost 6 bases and the V segment lost 5 bases, leaving 2 bases of the junction unmatched. Germline V gives CDR1 SNHLY, CDR2 FYNNEI. This CDR3 comprises 14 residues. DNA of the CDR3: TGTGCCAGCAGTCCGGACAGGGGTAATTCACCCCTCCACTTT. Protein product: CASSPDRGNSPLHF. Complete variable domain (other parts from reference TRBV2 and TRBJ1-6): EPEVTQTPSHQVTQMGQEVILRCVPISNHLYFYWYRQILGQKVEFLVSFYNNEISEKSEIFDDQFSVERPDGSNFTLKIRSTKLEDSAMYFCASSPDRGNSPLHFGNGTRLTVT.

The rearrangement links TRBV27 to TRBJ1-1, with 8 bases fitting TRBD1. Germline V lookup: CDR1 MNHEY, CDR2 SMNVEV (reference sequence). The CDR3 is made up of 14 amino acids. V lost 1 base, J lost 7 bases, and 5 bases stayed unmatched. The CDR3 loop reads CASSLFGTGGEAFF. The CDR3 coding sequence is TGTGCCAGCAGTTTATTTGGGACAGGAGGTGAAGCTTTCTTT.

The chain couples TRBV5-6 to TRBJ2-7; possibly TRBD1 for D (5 bases). The CDR3 spans 12 residues. V lost 3 bases to trimming and J lost 3 bases, with 7 bases between them. Germline V gene data show CDR1 as SGHDT and CDR2 as YYEEEE. CDR3: CASSWQGYEQYF. Written as DNA, the CDR3 is TGTGCCAGCAGCTGGCAGGGCTACGAGCAGTACTTC.

The genes are TRBV28 and TRBJ1-3; 11 bases agree with TRBD1. The CDR3 has 14 amino acids. J was trimmed by 9 bases and V by 8 bases; bases with no gene match: 9. Germline loops: CDR1 MDHEN, CDR2 SYDVKM. The CDR3 nucleotides read TGTGCCAGCGGCTCCGGGACAGGGGGACTCACCATATATTTT. Translating gives CASGSGTGGLTIYF.

J is TRBJ1-1 and V is TRBV6-1; 7 positions match TRBD1. Trimming removed 3 bases from V and 8 bases from J; junction bases left unmatched: 9. There are 14 residues in the CDR3. Germline CDR1 MNHNS, CDR2 SASEGT. The CDR3 DNA reads as TGTGCCAGCAGTGACCGGGACAGAGCCTTAGAAGCTTTCTTT. This translates into CASSDRDRALEAFF.

This chain links TRBV5-1 with TRBJ2-6; D uncertain. The CDR3 contains 15 residues. Deletions cut 4 bases from V and 1 base from J, with 9 bases between. CDR1 and CDR2 (germline): SGHRS, YFSETQ. In nucleotides, the CDR3 is TGCGCCAGCAGCCTTCGTCAGTCTGGGGCCAACGTCCTGACTTTC. Translating gives CASSLRQSGANVLTF.

Concerning this clone itself: One end of the junction varies from germline; a read error may be responsible. V and J are TRBV6-1 and TRBJ1-5; no reliable D call. Germline CDR1 and CDR2: MNHNS and SASEGT. This CDR3 region has 13 residues. For the CDR3, the DNA is TGTGCCAGCAGTTCCACAGAGAATCAGCACCAGCATTTT. It translates to CASSSTENQHQHF.

This chain uses TRBV30 with TRBJ2-5; a weak D match, TRBD1 (6 bases). Between the trimmed V and J ends, which lost 5 bases and 5 bases, there was a span of 15 bases. This CDR3 is built from 13 residues. Looked up from germline, CDR1 is GTSNPN and CDR2 is SVGIG (reference sequence). The CDR3 here is CAWAGTTTETQYF. CDR3 bases: TGTGCCTGGGCCGGGACAACTACGGAGACCCAGTACTTC.

The chain uses TRBV6-1 and TRBJ2-7; 7 bases fit TRBD1. The CDR3 spans 17 residues. The germline V gene has CDR1 MNHNS and CDR2 SASEGT. The V and J ends lost 3 bases and 2 bases, in that order; junction bases with no gene match: 13. The CDR3 coding sequence is TGTGCCAGCAGTGACAGGTCATTTTGGGACAGCGCCTACGAGCAGTACTTC. Its translation is CASSDRSFWDSAYEQYF.

The chain joins TRBV5-1 to TRBJ2-5, with D hard to call. Trimming shortened V by 3 bases and J by 1 base, and 7 bases separated the two germline ends. Per the germline V gene, CDR1 is SGHRS and CDR2 is YFSETQ. CDR3 length: 13 amino acids. The CDR3 protein is CASSSAAQETQYF. CDR3 in DNA: TGCGCCAGCAGCTCGGCGGCCCAAGAGACCCAGTACTTC.

V and J are TRBV6-5 and TRBJ1-2, with D hard to call. The CDR3 has 15 amino acids. Per the germline V gene, CDR1 is MNHEY and CDR2 is SVGAGI. Trimming cost V 2 bases and J 8 bases, with 18 bases left between them. CDR3 protein: CASSYVGWEVGGYTF. CDR3 bases: TGTGCCAGCAGTTACGTAGGATGGGAGGTCGGGGGCTACACCTTC.

This chain connects TRBV28 to TRBJ1-1; D is undetermined. Germline V gives CDR1 MDHEN, CDR2 SYDVKM. This CDR3 contains 14 residues. Trimming shortened V by 6 bases and J by 4 bases, and 15 bases separated the two germline ends. CDR3 DNA: TGTGCCAGCAGGCCCCCAGAGGAGGTCACTGAAGCTTTCTTT. Its protein is CASRPPEEVTEAFF.

As to this clone: Germline is not matched at one junction end, which may reflect a read error. The gene calls are TRBV30 and TRBJ2-3; 9 bases line up with TRBD2. The V gene's germline CDR1 is GTSNPN and CDR2 SVGIG (reference sequence). The CDR3 spans 15 residues. The CDR3 nucleotides are TGTGCCGGGAGTGTTGGCGGGGGGGCAGCAGATACGCAGTATTTT. It codes for CAGSVGGGAADTQYF.

J is TRBJ2-6 and V is TRBV4-3; 7 bases are shared with TRBD2. The CDR3 contains 21 residues. Germline CDR1 and CDR2: LGHNA and YSLEER. With 4 bases clipped from V and 0 bases from J, the junction kept 18 bases outside the gene matches. As DNA, the CDR3 is TGCGCCAGCAGCCTATACGAATTCAGGGACTACTATTCCTCTGGGGCCAACGTCCTGACTTTC. Translating it yields CASSLYEFRDYYSSGANVLTF.

The J gene is TRBJ1-5, the V gene TRBV10-3, with D tentatively TRBD1 (6 bases). Trimming left V 3 bases short and J 4 bases short, with 7 bases between. The CDR3 is 13 residues long. Germline-derived CDR1 and CDR2 are ENHRY and SYGVKD. The CDR3 protein is CAISEQGNQPQHF. As DNA, the CDR3 is TGTGCCATCAGTGAACAGGGTAATCAGCCCCAGCATTTT.

The chain carries TRBV28 and TRBJ1-2; 7 bases are shared with TRBD1. V shed 5 bases and J 3 bases; nucleotides not matched to a gene: 9. The CDR3 sequence is 15 residues long. Germline lookup yields CDR1 MDHEN and CDR2 SYDVKM. The CDR3 DNA sequence: TGTGCCAGCAGTCGGACAGGCTTGGACTACTATGGCTACACCTTC. Its protein is CASSRTGLDYYGYTF.

V is TRBV2 and J is TRBJ1-2; D ambiguous. This CDR3 is 14 amino acids long. Germline V gives CDR1 SNHLY, CDR2 FYNNEI. Trimming pared 4 bases from V and 6 bases from J, leaving 15 bases between. CDR3 in amino acids: CASSVSGETHGYTF. Here the CDR3 DNA reads TGTGCCAGCAGTGTATCCGGGGAAACCCATGGCTACACCTTC. The full variable domain, completed using reference TRBV2 and TRBJ1-2, is EPEVTQTPSHQVTQMGQEVILRCVPISNHLYFYWYRQILGQKVEFLVSFYNNEISEKSEIFDDQFSVERPDGSNFTLKIRSTKLEDSAMYFCASSVSGETHGYTFGSGTRLTVV.

V gene TRBV7-9 combines with J gene TRBJ2-2; 7 positions match TRBD2. V lost 4 bases and J lost 6; bases outside the gene matches: 5. The CDR3 consists of 14 residues. Germline V lookup: CDR1 SEHNR, CDR2 FQNEAQ (reference sequence). Written as DNA, the CDR3 is TGTGCCAGCAGCTCCCTAGCGGATTCCGGGGAGCTGTTTTTT. This translates into CASSSLADSGELFF. Supplemented by reference TRBV7-9 and TRBJ2-2, the full variable domain reads DTGVSQNPRHKITKRGQNVTFRCDPISEHNRLYWYRQTLGQGPEFLTYFQNEAQLEKSRLLSDRFSAERPKGSFSTLEIQRTEQGDSAMYLCASSSLADSGELFFGEGSRLTVL.

This chain joins TRBV27 and TRBJ1-1, with a possible D match to TRBD1 (5 bases). The CDR3 spans 13 residues. Germline V gene sequence: CDR1 MNHEY, CDR2 SMNVEV (reference sequence). V was shortened by 6 bases and J by 5 bases, with 13 bases between the two germline ends. CDR3 amino acids: CASRPNSGTEAFF. The CDR3 coding sequence is TGTGCCAGCAGGCCTAATTCAGGGACTGAAGCTTTCTTT.

J is TRBJ1-6 and V is TRBV5-4; the D gene is possibly TRBD1 (5 bases). The CDR3 covers 17 residues. Germline loops: CDR1 SGHNT, CDR2 YYREEE (reference sequence). V lost 0 bases, J lost 0 bases, and 10 bases lay in between. The CDR3 is CASSLDQGGSYNSPLHF. CDR3 nucleotide sequence: TGTGCCAGCAGCTTGGATCAGGGCGGCTCCTATAATTCACCCCTCCACTTT.

This chain connects TRBV5-8 to TRBJ2-5; D call uncertain. The CDR3 is made up of 13 amino acids. Per the germline V gene, CDR1 is SGHTS and CDR2 is YDEGEE. The germline V and J ends were trimmed by 0 bases and 2 bases, with 5 bases remaining between them. The CDR3 nucleotides are TGTGCCAGCAGCTTGGGGCCTCAAGAGACCCAGTACTTC. Protein: CASSLGPQETQYF. The full variable domain, with the rest looked up from reference TRBV5-8 and TRBJ2-5, is EAGVTQSPTHLIKTRGQQATLRCSPISGHTSVYWYQQALGLGLQFLLWYDEGEERNRGNFPPRFSGRQFPNYSSELNVNALELEDSALYLCASSLGPQETQYFGPGTRLLVL.

The chain links TRBV30 to TRBJ1-6; D is unclear. The CDR3 consists of 17 residues. V was pared by 0 bases and J by 0 bases, with 12 bases between. Germline CDR1 reads GTSNPN; CDR2 reads SVGIG (reference sequence). CDR3 nucleotide sequence: TGTGCCTGGAGTGTGCTCCCCGTGAGCTCCTATAATTCACCCCTCCACTTT. It is translated as CAWSVLPVSSYNSPLHF.

This rearrangement joins TRBV19 to TRBJ2-6, with 9 bases fitting TRBD1. The V gene's germline CDR1 is LNHDA and CDR2 SQIVND (reference sequence). CDR3 size: 15 residues. Losses at the gene ends were 6 bases for V and 4 bases for J; bases not matched to a gene: 4. CDR3 DNA sequence: TGTGCCAGTAGGGACAGGGGAGGGGGGGCCAACGTCCTGACTTTC. The encoded protein is CASRDRGGGANVLTF.

The chain carries TRBV7-2 and TRBJ2-5, with D possibly matching TRBD2 (6 bases). Germline CDR1 reads SGHTA; CDR2 reads FQGNSA. The V end was cut by 5 bases, the J end by 7 bases, with 14 bases between. The length of the CDR3 is 13 residues. The CDR3 loop is CASSPWGAGTQYF. The DNA of the CDR3 is TGTGCCAGCAGCCCCTGGGGAGCGGGGACCCAGTACTTC. Full variable domain (rest looked up from reference TRBV7-2 and TRBJ2-5): GAGVSQSPSNKVTEKGKDVELRCDPISGHTALYWYRQSLGQGLEFLIYFQGNSAPDKSGLPSDRFSAERTGGSVSTLTIQRTQQEDSAVYLCASSPWGAGTQYFGPGTRLLVL.

The rearrangement uses TRBV27 and TRBJ1-2, with TRBD1 matching 10 bases. Germline V lookup: CDR1 MNHEY, CDR2 SMNVEV (reference sequence). V shed 6 bases, J shed 7 bases, and the junction held 14 bases outside the gene matches. CDR3 size: 16 residues. The DNA for the CDR3 is TGTGCCAGCAGCCCAGCCCCGGGACAGGGGATCGGTGGCTACACCTTC. It specifies CASSPAPGQGIGGYTF.

The rearrangement joins TRBV5-1 to TRBJ2-2; TRBD2 matches at 7 bases. The junction had 3 bases not matched to a gene; V was cut back by 9 bases and J by 1 base. The length of the CDR3 is 13 residues. Germline CDR1 reads SGHRS; CDR2 reads YFSETQ. CDR3 protein: CATERENTGELFF. CDR3 DNA: TGCGCCACCGAGCGGGAGAACACCGGGGAGCTGTTTTTT.

This chain uses TRBV18 with TRBJ2-7; 8 nucleotides match TRBD2. The V gene's germline CDR1 is KGHSH and CDR2 LQKENI. The CDR3 contains 13 residues. V gave up 6 bases and J gave up 3 bases; unmatched junction bases: 4. The CDR3 nucleotides read TGTGCCAGCTCGCAGGGACTAGACTACGAGCAGTACTTC. This translates into CASSQGLDYEQYF.